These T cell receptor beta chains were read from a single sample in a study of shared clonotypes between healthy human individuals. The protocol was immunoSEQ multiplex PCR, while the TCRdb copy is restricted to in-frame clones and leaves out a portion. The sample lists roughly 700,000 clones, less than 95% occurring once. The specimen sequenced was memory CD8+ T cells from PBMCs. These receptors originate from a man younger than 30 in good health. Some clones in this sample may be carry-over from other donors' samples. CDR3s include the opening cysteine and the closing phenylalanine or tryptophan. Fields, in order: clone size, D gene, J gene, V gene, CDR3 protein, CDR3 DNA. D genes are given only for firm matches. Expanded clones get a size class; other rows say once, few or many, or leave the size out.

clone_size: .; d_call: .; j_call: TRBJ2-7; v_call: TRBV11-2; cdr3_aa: CASSFIPRFEQYF; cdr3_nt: TGTGCCAGCAGCTTCATTCCTCGGTTCGAGCAGTACTTC
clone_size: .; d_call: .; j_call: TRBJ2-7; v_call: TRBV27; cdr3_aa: CASSGVDRVYEQYF; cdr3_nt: TGTGCCAGCAGTGGGGTGGATCGGGTCTACGAGCAGTACTTC
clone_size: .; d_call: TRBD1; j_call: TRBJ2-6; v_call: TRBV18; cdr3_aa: CASSPSSGQGPGANVLTF; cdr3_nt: TGTGCCAGCTCACCATCCTCGGGACAGGGACCTGGGGCCAACGTCCTGACTTTC
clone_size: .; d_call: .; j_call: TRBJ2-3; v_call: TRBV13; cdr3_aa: CASSLDPYTQYF; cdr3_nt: TGTGCCAGCAGCTTAGACCCCTATACGCAGTATTTT
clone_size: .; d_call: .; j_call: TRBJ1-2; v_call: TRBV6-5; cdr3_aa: CASSYSILGSNYGYTF; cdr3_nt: TGTGCCAGCAGTTACTCGATACTCGGCAGTAACTATGGCTACACCTTC
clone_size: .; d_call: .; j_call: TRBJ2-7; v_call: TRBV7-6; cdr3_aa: CASSLGIAYEQYF; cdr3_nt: TGTGCCAGCTCGCTGGGTATAGCCTACGAGCAGTACTTC
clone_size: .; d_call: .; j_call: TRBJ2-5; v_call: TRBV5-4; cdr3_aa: CASTHRGEAQETQYF; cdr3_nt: TGTGCCAGCACCCATAGGGGGGAGGCCCAAGAGACCCAGTACTTC
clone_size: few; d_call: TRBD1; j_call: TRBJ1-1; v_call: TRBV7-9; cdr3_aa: CASSLTGPGTEAFF; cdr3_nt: TGTGCCAGCAGCCTGACAGGGCCTGGCACTGAAGCTTTCTTT
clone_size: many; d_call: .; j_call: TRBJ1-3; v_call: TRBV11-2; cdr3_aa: CASSPGVGSGNTIYF; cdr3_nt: TGTGCCAGCAGCCCAGGGGTCGGATCCGGAAACACCATATATTTT
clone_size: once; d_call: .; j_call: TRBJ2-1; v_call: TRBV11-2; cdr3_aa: CASSLVFLGKNEQFF; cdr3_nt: TGTGCCAGCAGCTTAGTGTTTCTAGGAAAAAATGAGCAGTTCTTC
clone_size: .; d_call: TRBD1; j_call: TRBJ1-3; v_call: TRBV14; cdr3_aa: CASSQANDRGPGNTIYF; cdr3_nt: TGTGCCAGCAGCCAAGCTAACGACAGGGGGCCTGGAAACACCATATATTTT
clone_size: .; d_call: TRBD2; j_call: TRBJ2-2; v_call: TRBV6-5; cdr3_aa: CASKGGPNTGELFF; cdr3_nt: TGTGCCAGCAAGGGAGGGCCGAACACCGGGGAGCTGTTTTTT
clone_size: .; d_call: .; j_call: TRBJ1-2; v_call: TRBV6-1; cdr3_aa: CASSEGFNYGYTF; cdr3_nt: TGTGCCAGCAGTGAGGGGTTTAACTATGGCTACACCTTC
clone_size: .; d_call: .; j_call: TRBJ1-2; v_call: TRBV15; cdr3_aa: CATSSEQNYGYTF; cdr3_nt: TGTGCCACCAGCAGTGAACAGAACTATGGCTACACCTTC
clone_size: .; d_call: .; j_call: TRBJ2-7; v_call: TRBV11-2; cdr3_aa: CASSSAPTGSYEQYF; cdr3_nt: TGTGCCAGCAGTTCCGCACCCACAGGAAGCTACGAGCAGTACTTC
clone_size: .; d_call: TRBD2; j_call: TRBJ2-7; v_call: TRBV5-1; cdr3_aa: CASSLAELAGGPLYEQYF; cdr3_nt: TGCGCCAGCAGCTTGGCCGAACTAGCGGGAGGGCCGCTCTACGAGCAGTACTTC
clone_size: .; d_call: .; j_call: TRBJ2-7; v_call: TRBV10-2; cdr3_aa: CASSGGERELDEQYF; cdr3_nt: TGCGCCAGCAGTGGCGGGGAACGGGAGCTCGACGAGCAGTACTTC
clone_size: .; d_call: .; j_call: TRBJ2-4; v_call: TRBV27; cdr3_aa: CASSLPGGIQYF; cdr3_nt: TGTGCCAGCAGTTTACCTGGGGGCATTCAGTACTTC
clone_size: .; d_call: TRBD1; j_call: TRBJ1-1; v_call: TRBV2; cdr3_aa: CASSINLILQGRNTEAFF; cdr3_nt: TGTGCCAGCAGTATCAACCTAATTCTACAGGGGCGGAACACTGAAGCTTTCTTT
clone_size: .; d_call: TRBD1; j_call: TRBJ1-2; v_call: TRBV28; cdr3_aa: CASSLSFGNRGEDYGYTF; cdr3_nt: TGTGCCAGCAGTTTATCGTTCGGGAACAGGGGAGAAGACTATGGCTACACCTTC
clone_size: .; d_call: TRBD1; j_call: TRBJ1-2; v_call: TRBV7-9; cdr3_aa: CASSIGQGIYGYTF; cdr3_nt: TGTGCCAGCAGCATAGGACAGGGCATCTATGGCTACACCTTC
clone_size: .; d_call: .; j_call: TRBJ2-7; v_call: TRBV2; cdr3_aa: CASRGPLSYEQYF; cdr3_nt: TGTGCCAGCAGAGGACCGTTATCCTACGAGCAGTACTTC
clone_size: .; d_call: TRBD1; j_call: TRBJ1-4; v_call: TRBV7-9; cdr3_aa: CASRAGGLNEKLFF; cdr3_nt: TGTGCCAGCAGGGCAGGGGGCTTGAATGAAAAACTGTTTTTT